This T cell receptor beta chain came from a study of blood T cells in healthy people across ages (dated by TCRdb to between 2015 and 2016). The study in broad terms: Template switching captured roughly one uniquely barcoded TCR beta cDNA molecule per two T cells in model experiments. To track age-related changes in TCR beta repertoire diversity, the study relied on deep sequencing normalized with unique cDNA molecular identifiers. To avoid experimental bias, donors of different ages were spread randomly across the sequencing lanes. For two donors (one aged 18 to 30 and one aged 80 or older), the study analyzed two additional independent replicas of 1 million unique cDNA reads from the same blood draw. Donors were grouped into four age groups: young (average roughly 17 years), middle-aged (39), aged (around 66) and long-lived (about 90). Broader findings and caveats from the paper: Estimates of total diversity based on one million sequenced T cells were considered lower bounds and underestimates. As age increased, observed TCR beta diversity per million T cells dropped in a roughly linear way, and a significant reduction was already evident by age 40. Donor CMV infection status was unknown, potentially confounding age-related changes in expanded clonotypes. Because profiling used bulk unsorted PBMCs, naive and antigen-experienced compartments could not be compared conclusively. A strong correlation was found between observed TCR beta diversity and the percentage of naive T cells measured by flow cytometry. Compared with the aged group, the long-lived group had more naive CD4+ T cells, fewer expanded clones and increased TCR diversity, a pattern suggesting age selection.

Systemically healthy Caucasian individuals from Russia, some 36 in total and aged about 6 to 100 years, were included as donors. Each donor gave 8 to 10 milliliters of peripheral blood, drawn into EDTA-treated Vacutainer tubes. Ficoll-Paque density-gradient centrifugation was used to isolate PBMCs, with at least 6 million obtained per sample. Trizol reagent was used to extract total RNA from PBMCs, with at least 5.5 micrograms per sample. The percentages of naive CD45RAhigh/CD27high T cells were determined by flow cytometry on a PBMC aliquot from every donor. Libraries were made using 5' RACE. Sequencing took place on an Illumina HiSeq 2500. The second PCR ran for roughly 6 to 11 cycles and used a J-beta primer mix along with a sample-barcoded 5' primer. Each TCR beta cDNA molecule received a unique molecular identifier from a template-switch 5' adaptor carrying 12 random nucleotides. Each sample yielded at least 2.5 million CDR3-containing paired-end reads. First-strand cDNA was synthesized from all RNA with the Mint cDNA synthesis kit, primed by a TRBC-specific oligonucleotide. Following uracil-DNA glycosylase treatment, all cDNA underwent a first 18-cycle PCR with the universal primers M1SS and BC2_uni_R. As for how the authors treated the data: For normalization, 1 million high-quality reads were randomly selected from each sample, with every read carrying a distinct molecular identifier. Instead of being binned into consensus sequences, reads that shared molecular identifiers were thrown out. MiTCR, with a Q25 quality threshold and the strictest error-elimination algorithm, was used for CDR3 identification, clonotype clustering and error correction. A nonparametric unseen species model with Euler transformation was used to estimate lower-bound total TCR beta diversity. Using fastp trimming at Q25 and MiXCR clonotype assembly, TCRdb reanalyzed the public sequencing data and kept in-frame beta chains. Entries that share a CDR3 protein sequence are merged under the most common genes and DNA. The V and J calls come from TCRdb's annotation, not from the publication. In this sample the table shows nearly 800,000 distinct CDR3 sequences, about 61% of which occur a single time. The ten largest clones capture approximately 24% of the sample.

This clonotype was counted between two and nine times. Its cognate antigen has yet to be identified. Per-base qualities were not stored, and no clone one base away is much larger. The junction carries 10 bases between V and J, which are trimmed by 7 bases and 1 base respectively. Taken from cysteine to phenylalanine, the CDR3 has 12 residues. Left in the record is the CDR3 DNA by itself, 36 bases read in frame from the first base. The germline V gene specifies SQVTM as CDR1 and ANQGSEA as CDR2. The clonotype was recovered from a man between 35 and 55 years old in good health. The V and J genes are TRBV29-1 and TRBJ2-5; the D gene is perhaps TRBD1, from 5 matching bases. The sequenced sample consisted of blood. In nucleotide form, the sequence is TGCAGCGCCGGACACCCCCAAGAGACCCAGTACTTC. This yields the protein CSAGHPQETQYF.